The following is a TCR beta chain sequence with its context. The antigen is undetermined. The record originates from a study of PD-L1 blockade in urothelial cancer. Study context: Before enrollment, 0 to 3 chemotherapy regimens had been given to patients. Once treatment had started, blood was analyzed at 3 weeks (second dose) and again at 6 weeks.

Study results and limitations: Sub-median blood TCR clonality before treatment predicted longer survival. For durable-benefit patients, tumor-associated blood clones expanded more at 3 weeks.

The CDR3 is 17 amino acids. CDR1 and CDR2 from the germline V gene are SEHNR and FQNEAQ (reference sequence). V shed 4 bases and J shed 7 bases, with 23 bases lying between them. Stated time point: pretreatment peripheral blood. The data were produced by immunoSEQ multiplex PCR, yet TCRdb's version contains in-frame clones alone and is incomplete. The sample has tens of thousands of clones; approximately 81% are singletons. The specimen was PBMCs, collected around atezolizumab (anti-PD-L1) treatment. The TCR comes from a man between 65 and 80 years old with urothelial cancer. The V gene is TRBV7-9, the J gene TRBJ2-1, with D tentatively TRBD1 (6 bases). This CDR3 reads CASSSSRGVGDRNEQFF. The CDR3, as DNA: TGTGCCAGCAGCTCCTCCAGGGGAGTGGGAGATCGAAATGAGCAGTTCTTC.